The source of this T cell receptor beta chain is a study of graft-versus-host responses after intestinal transplantation. Study background: The transplants performed in recipients were multivisceral, liver-intestinal, or isolated intestinal.

Produced via immunoSEQ multiplex PCR; TCRdb's table is partial and in-frame only. The table has around 77,000 clones, approximately 96% seen once. A word on this clone: Its antigen is currently unknown.

The CDR3 contains 22 residues. The germline CDR1 and CDR2 sequences are MDHEN and SYDVKM. Trimming took 3 bases from V and 0 from J; bases not matched to a gene: 23. Study results and caveats: There were GvH clones found in recipient marrow, and some of them appeared first in ileum or blood.

This chain joins TRBV28 and TRBJ1-1, with 9 positions matching TRBD1. Material: unstimulated CD8+ T cells sorted from spleen or lymph node cells, obtained before intestinal transplant. The TCR was taken from a human donor who received an intestinal transplant. The CDR3 here is CASSFPSPYTHGTGRMNTEAFF. The CDR3 bases are TGTGCCAGCAGTTTCCCATCTCCCTACACCCACGGGACAGGGAGAATGAACACTGAAGCTTTCTTT.